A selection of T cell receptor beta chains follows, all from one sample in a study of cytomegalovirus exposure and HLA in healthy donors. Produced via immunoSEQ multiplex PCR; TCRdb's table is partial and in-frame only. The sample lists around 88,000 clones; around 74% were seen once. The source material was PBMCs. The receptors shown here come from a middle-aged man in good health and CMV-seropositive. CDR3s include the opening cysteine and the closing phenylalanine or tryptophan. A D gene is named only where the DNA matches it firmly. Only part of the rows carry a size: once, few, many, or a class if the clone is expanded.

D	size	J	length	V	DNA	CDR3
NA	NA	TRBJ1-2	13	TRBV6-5	TGTGCCAGCAGTTACTCACCGGTCTATGGCTACACCTTC	CASSYSPVYGYTF
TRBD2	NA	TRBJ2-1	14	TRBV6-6	TGTGCCAGCAGGTACAGCGGGGCCCTCGGTGAGCAGTTCTTC	CASRYSGALGEQFF
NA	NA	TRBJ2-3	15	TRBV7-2	TGTGCCAGCAGCTTAGGAAGCGGGCTCACAGATACGCAGTATTTT	CASSLGSGLTDTQYF
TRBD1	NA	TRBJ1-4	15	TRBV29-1	TGCAGCGTTGAAGGCCGGGACAGGGAGGGTGAAAAACTGTTTTTT	CSVEGRDREGEKLFF
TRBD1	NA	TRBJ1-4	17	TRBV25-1	TGTGCCAGCAGTGAATCGGTGACAGGGACCAGGGCTGAAAAACTGTTTTTT	CASSESVTGTRAEKLFF
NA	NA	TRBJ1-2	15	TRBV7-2	TGTGCCAGCAGCCCCGGGGTCTCTACAAACTATGGCTACCCCTTC	CASSPGVSTNYGYPF
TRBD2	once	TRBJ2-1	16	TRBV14	TGTGCCAGCAGCCCGTGGGGGCGGGGGGTCTACAATGAGCAGTTCTTC	CASSPWGRGVYNEQFF
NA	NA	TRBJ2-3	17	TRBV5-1	TGCGCCAGCAGCTTGGCGTTAATAAGCGGGTTTGCAGATACGCAGTATTTT	CASSLALISGFADTQYF
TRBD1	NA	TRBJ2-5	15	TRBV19	TGTGCCAGTAGTAGCCCTCGACAGGGACAAGAGACCCAGTACTTC	CASSSPRQGQETQYF
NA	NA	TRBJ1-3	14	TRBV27	TGTGCCAGCAGAGGGGGGGGTTCCGGAAACACCATATATTTT	CASRGGGSGNTIYF
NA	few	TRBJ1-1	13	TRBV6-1	TGTGCCAGCAGTGAAGGAGGGTGGCCTGAAGCTTTCTTT	CASSEGGWPEAFF
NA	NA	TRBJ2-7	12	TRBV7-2	TGTGCCAGCAGCTTAGGAGTATACGAGCAGTACTTC	CASSLGVYEQYF
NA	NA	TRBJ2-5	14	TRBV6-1	TGTGCCAGCAGTGTTGACACGTACCAAGAGACCCAGTACTTC	CASSVDTYQETQYF